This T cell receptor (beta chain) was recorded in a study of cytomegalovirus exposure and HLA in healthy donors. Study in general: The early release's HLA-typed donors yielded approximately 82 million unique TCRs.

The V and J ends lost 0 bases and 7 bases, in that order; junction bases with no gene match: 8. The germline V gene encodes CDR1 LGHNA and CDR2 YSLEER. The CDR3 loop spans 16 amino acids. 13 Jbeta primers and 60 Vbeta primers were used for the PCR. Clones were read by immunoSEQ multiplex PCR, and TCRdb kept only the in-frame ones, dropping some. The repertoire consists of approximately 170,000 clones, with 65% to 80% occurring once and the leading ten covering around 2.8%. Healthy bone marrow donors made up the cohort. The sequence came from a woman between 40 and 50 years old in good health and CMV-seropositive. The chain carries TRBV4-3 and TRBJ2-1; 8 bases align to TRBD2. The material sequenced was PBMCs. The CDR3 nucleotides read TGCGCCAGCAGCCAAGAGTGGGTAGCGGGGAAGAATGAGCAGTTCTTC. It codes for CASSQEWVAGKNEQFF.